This TCR beta chain appears in the sequencing data of a study of T cell responses to AZD1222 COVID-19 vaccine. About this clone itself: As yet, its antigen is unknown.

The method was immunoSEQ multiplex PCR; TCRdb's version includes in-frame clones alone and lacks a portion of them. This sample yields around 100,000 clones, of which roughly nine tenths are seen a single time; 1% to 1.5% belongs to the top ten. Study outcomes and limitations: The reported proportion of spike-specific TCRs targeting unmutated variant regions was nearly half.

The clonotype was recovered from an adult in good health. Sequencing was performed on peripheral blood, taken on day 0 of AZD1222 vaccination.

CDR3 coding DNA: TGCGCCAGCAGCCAAGATTTAACGGGAGGATACTACGAGCAGTACTTC. The encoded protein is CASSQDLTGGYYEQYF. The chain uses TRBV4-1 and TRBJ2-7, with TRBD2 matching 7 bases. J gave up 3 bases and V 0 bases, and 8 bases lay outside the gene matches. Germline V lookup: CDR1 MGHRA, CDR2 YSYEKL. This CDR3 has 16 amino acids.